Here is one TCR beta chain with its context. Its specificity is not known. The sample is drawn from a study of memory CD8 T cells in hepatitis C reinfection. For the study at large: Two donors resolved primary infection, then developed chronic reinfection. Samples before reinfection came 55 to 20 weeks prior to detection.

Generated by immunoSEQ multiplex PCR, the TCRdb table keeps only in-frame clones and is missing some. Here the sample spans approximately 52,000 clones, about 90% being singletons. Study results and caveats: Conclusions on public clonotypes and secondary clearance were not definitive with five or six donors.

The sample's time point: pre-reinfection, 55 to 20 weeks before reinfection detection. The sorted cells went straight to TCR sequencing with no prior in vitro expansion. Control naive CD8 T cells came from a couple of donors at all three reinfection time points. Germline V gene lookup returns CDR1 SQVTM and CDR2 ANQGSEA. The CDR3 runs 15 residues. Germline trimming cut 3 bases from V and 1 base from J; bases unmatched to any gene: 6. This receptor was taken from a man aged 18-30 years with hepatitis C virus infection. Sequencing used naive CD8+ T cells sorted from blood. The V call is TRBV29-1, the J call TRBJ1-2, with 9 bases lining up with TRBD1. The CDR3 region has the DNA TGCAGCGTTGAGCGGGAGACAGGGGGTAACTATGGCTACACCTTC. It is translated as CSVERETGGNYGYTF.